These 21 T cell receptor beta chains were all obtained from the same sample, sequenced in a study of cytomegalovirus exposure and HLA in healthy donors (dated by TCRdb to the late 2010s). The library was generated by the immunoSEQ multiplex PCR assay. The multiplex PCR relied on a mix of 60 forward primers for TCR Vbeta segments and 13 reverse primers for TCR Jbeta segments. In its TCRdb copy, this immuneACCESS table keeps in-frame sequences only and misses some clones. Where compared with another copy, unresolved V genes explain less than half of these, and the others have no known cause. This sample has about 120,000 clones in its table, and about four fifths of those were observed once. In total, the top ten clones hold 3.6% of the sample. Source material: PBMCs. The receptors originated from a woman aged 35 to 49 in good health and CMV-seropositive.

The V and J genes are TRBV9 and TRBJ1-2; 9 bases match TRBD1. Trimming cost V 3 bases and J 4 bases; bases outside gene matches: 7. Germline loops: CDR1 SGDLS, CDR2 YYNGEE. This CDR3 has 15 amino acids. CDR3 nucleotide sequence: TGTGCCAGCAGCGCGGGGGACAGGGTGGCCTATGGCTACACCTTC. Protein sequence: CASSAGDRVAYGYTF. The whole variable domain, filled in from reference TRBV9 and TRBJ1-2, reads DSGVTQTPKHLITATGQRVTLRCSPRSGDLSVYWYQQSLDQGLQFLIQYYNGEERAKGNILERFSAQQFPDLHSELNLSSLELGDSALYFCASSAGDRVAYGYTFGSGTRLTVV.

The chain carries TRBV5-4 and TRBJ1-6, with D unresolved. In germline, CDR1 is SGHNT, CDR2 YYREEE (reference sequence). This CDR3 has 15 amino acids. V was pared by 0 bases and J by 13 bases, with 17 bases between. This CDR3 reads CASSLDTQTWAPLHF. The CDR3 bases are TGTGCCAGCAGCTTGGACACCCAAACGTGGGCGCCCCTCCACTTT.

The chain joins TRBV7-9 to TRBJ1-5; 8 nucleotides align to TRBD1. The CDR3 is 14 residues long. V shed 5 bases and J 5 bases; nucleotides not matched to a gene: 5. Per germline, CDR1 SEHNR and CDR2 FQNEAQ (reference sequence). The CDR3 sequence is CASSPGQGYQPQHF. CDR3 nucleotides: TGTGCCAGCAGCCCAGGACAGGGCTATCAGCCCCAGCATTTT.

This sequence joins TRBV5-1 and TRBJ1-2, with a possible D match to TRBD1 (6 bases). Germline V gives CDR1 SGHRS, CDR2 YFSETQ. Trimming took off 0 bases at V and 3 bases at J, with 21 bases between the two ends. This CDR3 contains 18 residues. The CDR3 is CASSLVGQGNTDYYGYTF. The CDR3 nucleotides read TGCGCCAGCAGCTTGGTGGGGCAGGGGAATACCGATTACTATGGCTACACCTTC.

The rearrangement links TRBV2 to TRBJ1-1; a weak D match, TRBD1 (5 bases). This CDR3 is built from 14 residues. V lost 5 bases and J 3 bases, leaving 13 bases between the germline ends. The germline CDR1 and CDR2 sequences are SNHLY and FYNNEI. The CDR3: CASSSQGRDTEAFF. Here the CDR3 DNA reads TGTGCCAGCAGTTCCCAGGGCCGGGACACTGAAGCTTTCTTT.

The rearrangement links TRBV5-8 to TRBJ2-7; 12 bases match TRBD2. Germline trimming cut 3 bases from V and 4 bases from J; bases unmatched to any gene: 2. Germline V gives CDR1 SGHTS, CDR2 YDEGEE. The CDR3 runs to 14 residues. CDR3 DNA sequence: TGTGCCAGCAGCTGGACTAGCGGGACATACGAGCAGTACTTC. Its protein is CASSWTSGTYEQYF.

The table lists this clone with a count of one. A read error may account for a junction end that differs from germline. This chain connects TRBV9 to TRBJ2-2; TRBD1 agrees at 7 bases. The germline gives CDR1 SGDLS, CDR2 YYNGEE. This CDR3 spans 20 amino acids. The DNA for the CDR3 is TGTGCCAGCAGCGTGGGAAGAGGTTTATTTGACAGGGCGAACACCGGGGAGCTGCTTTTT. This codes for CASSVGRGLFDRANTGELLF. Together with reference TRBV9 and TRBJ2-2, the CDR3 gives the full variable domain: DSGVTQTPKHLITATGQRVTLRCSPRSGDLSVYWYQQSLDQGLQFLIQYYNGEERAKGNILERFSAQQFPDLHSELNLSSLELGDSALYFCASSVGRGLFDRANTGELLFGEGSRLTVL.

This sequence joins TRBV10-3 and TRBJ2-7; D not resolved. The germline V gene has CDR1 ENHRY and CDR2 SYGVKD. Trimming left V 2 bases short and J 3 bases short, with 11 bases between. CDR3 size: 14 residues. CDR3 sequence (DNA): TGTGCCATCAGTGAGGGCGTCCCAGGCTACGAGCAGTACTTC. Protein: CAISEGVPGYEQYF.

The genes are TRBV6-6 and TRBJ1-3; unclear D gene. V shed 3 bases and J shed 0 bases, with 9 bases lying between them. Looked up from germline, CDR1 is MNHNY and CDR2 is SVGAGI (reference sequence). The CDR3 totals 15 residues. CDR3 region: CASSYGWSSGNTIYF. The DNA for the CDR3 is TGTGCCAGCAGTTATGGGTGGAGCTCTGGAAACACCATATATTTT.

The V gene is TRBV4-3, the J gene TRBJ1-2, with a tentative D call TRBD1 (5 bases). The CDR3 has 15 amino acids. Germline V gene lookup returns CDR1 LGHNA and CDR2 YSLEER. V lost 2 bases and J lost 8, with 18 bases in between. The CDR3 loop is CASSQHSVRVEGYTF. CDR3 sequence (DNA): TGCGCCAGCAGCCAACACTCCGTCAGGGTAGAAGGCTACACCTTC.

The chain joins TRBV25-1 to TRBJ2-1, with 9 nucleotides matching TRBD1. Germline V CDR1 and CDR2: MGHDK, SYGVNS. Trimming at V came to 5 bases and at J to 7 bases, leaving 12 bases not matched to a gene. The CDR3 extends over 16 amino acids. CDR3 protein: CASSLRGTGKGNEQFF. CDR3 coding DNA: TGTGCCAGCAGTCTTAGGGGGACAGGGAAAGGTAATGAGCAGTTCTTC.

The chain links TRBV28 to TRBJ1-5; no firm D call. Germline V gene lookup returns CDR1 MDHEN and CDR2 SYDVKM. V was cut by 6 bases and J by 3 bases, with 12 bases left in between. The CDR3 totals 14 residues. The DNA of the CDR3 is TGTGCCAGCAGCCAAAGGGAGCTCAATCAGCCCCAGCATTTT. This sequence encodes CASSQRELNQPQHF.

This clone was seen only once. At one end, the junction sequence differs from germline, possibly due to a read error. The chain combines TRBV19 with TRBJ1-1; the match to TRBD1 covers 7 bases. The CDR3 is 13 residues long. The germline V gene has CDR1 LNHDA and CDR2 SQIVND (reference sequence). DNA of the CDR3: TGTGCCAGTAGACAGGGGATGAACACTAAAGCTTTCTTT. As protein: CASRQGMNTKAFF.

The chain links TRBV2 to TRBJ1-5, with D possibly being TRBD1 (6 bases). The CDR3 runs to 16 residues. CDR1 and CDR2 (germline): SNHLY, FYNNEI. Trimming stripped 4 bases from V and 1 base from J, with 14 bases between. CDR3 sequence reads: CASSGGGAGSNQPQHF. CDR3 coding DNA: TGTGCCAGCAGTGGGGGGGGCGCTGGGAGCAATCAGCCCCAGCATTTT.

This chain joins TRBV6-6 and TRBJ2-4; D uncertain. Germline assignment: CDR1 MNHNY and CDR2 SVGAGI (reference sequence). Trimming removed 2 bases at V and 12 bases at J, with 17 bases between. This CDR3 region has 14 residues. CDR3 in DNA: TGTGCCAGCAGTTACGAACCACGGTTAAGTACTCAGTACTTC. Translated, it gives CASSYEPRLSTQYF.

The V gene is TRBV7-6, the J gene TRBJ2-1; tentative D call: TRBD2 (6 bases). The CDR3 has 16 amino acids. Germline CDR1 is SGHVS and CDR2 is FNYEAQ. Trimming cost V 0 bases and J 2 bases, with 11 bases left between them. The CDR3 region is CASSLAEGLAYNEQFF. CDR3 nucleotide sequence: TGTGCCAGCAGCTTAGCGGAGGGTTTGGCCTACAATGAGCAGTTCTTC.

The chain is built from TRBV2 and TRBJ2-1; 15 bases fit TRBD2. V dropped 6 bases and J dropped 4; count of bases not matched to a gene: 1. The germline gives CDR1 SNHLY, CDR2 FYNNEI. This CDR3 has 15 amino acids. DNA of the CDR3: TGTGCCAGCAGCGGACTAGCGGGAGGGTACAATGAGCAGTTCTTC. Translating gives CASSGLAGGYNEQFF.

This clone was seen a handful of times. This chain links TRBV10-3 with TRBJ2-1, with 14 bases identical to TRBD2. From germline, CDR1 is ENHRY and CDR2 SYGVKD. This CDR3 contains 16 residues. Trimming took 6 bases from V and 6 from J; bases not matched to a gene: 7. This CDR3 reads CAISTTSGRAFNEQFF. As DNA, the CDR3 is TGTGCCATCAGCACGACTAGCGGGAGGGCCTTCAATGAGCAGTTCTTC.

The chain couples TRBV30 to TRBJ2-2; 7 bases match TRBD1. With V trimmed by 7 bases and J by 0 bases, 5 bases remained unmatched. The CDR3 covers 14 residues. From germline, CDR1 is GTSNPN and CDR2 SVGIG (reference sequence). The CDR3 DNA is TGTGCCTTACGCGGACAGGCGAACACCGGGGAGCTGTTTTTT. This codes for CALRGQANTGELFF.

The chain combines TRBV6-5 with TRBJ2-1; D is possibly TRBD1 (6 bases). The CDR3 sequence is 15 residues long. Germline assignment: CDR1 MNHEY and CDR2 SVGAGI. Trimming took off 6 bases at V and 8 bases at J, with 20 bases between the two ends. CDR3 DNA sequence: TGTGCCAGCAGCGACCACCGGGACATTTTCGATGAGCAGTTCTTC. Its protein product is CASSDHRDIFDEQFF.

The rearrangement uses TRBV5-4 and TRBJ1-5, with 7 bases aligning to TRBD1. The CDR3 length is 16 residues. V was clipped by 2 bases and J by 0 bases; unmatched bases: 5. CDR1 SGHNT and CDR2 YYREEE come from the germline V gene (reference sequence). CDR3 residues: CASSFSSGGSNQPQHF. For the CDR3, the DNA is TGTGCCAGCAGCTTTTCCTCAGGGGGTAGCAATCAGCCCCAGCATTTT.